The 13 T cell receptor beta chains presented below share a single source sample, sequenced in a study of cytotoxic CD8 clonotypes in ibrutinib-treated CLL (dated by TCRdb to the early 2020s). Libraries came from the immunoSEQ multiplex PCR assay. The table was pulled from immuneACCESS by TCRdb, which kept in-frame rearrangements only. Such tables lose some clones; where checked, under half of the loss comes from unresolved V genes, and the rest has no known cause. The sample data list 200,000 to 250,000 clones, and roughly three quarters of these were observed just once. The top ten clones comprise roughly 5.9% of the sample. Taken with the paper, the label for time point translates to: about 11 months on ibrutinib. Sample: PBMCs, taken after 12 months of ibrutinib treatment. Receptors originate from a human donor with chronic lymphocytic leukemia.

The V gene is TRBV18, the J gene TRBJ2-3, with 10 bases identical to TRBD1. From germline, CDR1 is KGHSH and CDR2 LQKENI. The CDR3 runs 15 residues. With V trimmed by 4 bases and J by 3 bases, 4 bases remained unmatched. In DNA form, the CDR3 reads TGTGCCAGCTCACTTGGACAGGGGGTGACAGATACGCAGTATTTT. This translates into CASSLGQGVTDTQYF. Using reference TRBV18 and TRBJ2-3 for the parts outside the CDR3, the full variable domain is NAGVMQNPRHLVRRRGQEARLRCSPMKGHSHVYWYRQLPEEGLKFMVYLQKENIIDESGMPKERFSAEFPKEGPSILRIQQVVRGDSAAYFCASSLGQGVTDTQYFGPGTRLTVL.

This clone was detected many times. The chain combines TRBV15 with TRBJ1-2; D call uncertain. The CDR3 is 16 amino acids. Germline values: CDR1 LNHNV, CDR2 YYDKDF (reference sequence). With 0 bases removed from V and 0 bases from J, the gap between germline ends came to 11 bases. The CDR3 is CATSRDAALTNYGYTF. CDR3 DNA sequence: TGTGCCACCAGCAGAGATGCGGCACTGACTAACTATGGCTACACCTTC.

CDR3 sequence: CASSQEPLANNEQFF. The CDR3 DNA is TGTGCCAGCAGCCAAGAACCACTAGCCAACAATGAGCAGTTCTTC. J is TRBJ2-1 and V is TRBV4-2; the D gene is possibly TRBD2 (6 bases). Germline values: CDR1 LGHNA, CDR2 YNFKEQ. The CDR3 is 15 residues long. Deletions cut 0 bases from V and 5 bases from J, with 11 bases between.

The chain uses TRBV4-2 and TRBJ2-7, with D possibly TRBD2 on 6 matching bases. V lost 0 bases, J lost 5 bases, and 17 bases lay in between. Germline V CDR1 and CDR2: LGHNA, YNFKEQ. This CDR3 comprises 16 residues. The CDR3 region is CASSQDSRGPGDEQYF. Here the CDR3 DNA reads TGTGCCAGCAGCCAAGATTCCCGGGGCCCGGGGGACGAGCAGTACTTC.

Only a few counts were recorded for this clone. The chain employs TRBV6-6 and TRBJ2-7, with D unresolved. V was pared by 2 bases and J by 2 bases, with 7 bases between. Germline V lookup: CDR1 MNHNY, CDR2 SVGAGI (reference sequence). This CDR3 region has 13 residues. The DNA for the CDR3 is TGTGCCAGCAGTTACAAAGGGACCTACGAGCAGTACTTC. Protein: CASSYKGTYEQYF.

The chain is built from TRBV6-5 and TRBJ1-1; D uncertain. The CDR3 totals 13 residues. V was trimmed by 8 bases and J by 1 base, leaving 11 bases between them. The germline V gene encodes CDR1 MNHEY and CDR2 SVGAGI. In DNA, the CDR3 is TGTGCCAGCGGACGCTCGGGGAACACTGAAGCTTTCTTT. Encoded protein: CASGRSGNTEAFF.

The chain carries TRBV5-1 and TRBJ2-1, with a weak D call TRBD2 (7 bases). Germline CDR1 SGHRS, CDR2 YFSETQ. V was trimmed by 2 bases and J by 8 bases, leaving 17 bases between them. This CDR3 is 15 amino acids long. CDR3 in DNA: TGCGCCAGCAGCTTCCAAGCGGGACATTATGATGAGCAGTTCTTC. This sequence encodes CASSFQAGHYDEQFF.

V is TRBV6-5 and J is TRBJ2-3; 8 nucleotides align to TRBD1. Per germline, CDR1 MNHEY and CDR2 SVGAGI. CDR3 length: 15 residues. With 4 bases clipped from V and 5 bases from J, the junction kept 8 bases outside the gene matches. CDR3 DNA: TGTGCCAGCAGTTTCTCTGGACAGGGTAAAGATACGCAGTATTTT. It is translated as CASSFSGQGKDTQYF.

This rearrangement joins TRBV7-9 to TRBJ2-7, with D uncertain. There are 13 residues in the CDR3. Germline V lookup: CDR1 SEHNR, CDR2 FQNEAQ (reference sequence). Trimming left V 3 bases short and J 2 bases short, with 8 bases between. The CDR3 protein is CASSLGFAYEQYF. The DNA for the CDR3 is TGTGCCAGCAGCTTGGGATTCGCCTACGAGCAGTACTTC.

The V and J genes are TRBV7-2 and TRBJ1-5, with 8 bases lining up with TRBD1. V shed 2 bases and J 6 bases; nucleotides not matched to a gene: 3. The CDR3 is 14 amino acids. Germline V CDR1 and CDR2: SGHTA, FQGNSA. The CDR3 sequence: CASSLTGTGQPQHF. CDR3 sequence (DNA): TGTGCCAGCAGCTTAACAGGGACAGGTCAGCCCCAGCATTTT.

The gene calls are TRBV29-1 and TRBJ2-7; 7 bases line up with TRBD1. Losses at the gene ends were 6 bases for V and 2 bases for J; bases not matched to a gene: 4. The V gene's germline CDR1 is SQVTM and CDR2 ANQGSEA. The CDR3 has 12 amino acids. The CDR3 nucleotides are TGCAGCGTCGGACAGGCCACCTACGAGCAGTACTTC. Translation: CSVGQATYEQYF.

The chain employs TRBV9 and TRBJ2-6, with a weak D call TRBD1 (6 bases). This CDR3 has 13 residues. Per germline, CDR1 SGDLS and CDR2 YYNGEE. Trimming left V 0 bases short and J 15 bases short, with 13 bases between. This CDR3 is CASSVDRAIGLTF. CDR3 in DNA: TGTGCCAGCAGCGTAGACAGGGCGATTGGCCTGACTTTC. Full variable domain (rest looked up from reference TRBV9 and TRBJ2-6): DSGVTQTPKHLITATGQRVTLRCSPRSGDLSVYWYQQSLDQGLQFLIQYYNGEERAKGNILERFSAQQFPDLHSELNLSSLELGDSALYFCASSVDRAIGLTFGAGSRLTVL.

This clone was detected only once. The chain employs TRBV7-2 and TRBJ2-3; no definite D call. Trimming removed 3 bases at V and 7 bases at J, with 14 bases between. CDR3 length equals 14 residues. Germline CDR1 reads SGHTA; CDR2 reads FQGNSA. The CDR3 region is CASSFPPVSHTQYF. In nucleotides, the CDR3 is TGTGCCAGCAGCTTTCCCCCTGTGAGCCATACGCAGTATTTT.